This TCR beta chain was identified during a study of Graves' ophthalmopathy and Graves' hyperthyroidism. Study-wide results and limits: For predicting ophthalmopathy progression, the model had 70.59% sensitivity and 72% to 85% specificity.

The V segment lost 3 bases and the J segment 6 bases; nucleotides outside the gene matches: 9. Germline assignment: CDR1 MNHEY and CDR2 SMNVEV (reference sequence). This CDR3 has 15 amino acids. Points on this clonotype: The target antigen is unknown.

Using RNA transcripts, the TCR beta CDR3 regions were amplified. First-round RT-PCR with HTBI primers preceded a second-round multiplex PCR. MiXCR, applied by TCRdb to the multiplex PCR reads, yields one record per CDR3 protein. The table shows 580,000 or so distinct CDR3 sequences, with under 40% occurring only once. Sequenced material: peripheral blood or thyroid tissue (not recorded which). The chain has TRBV27 and TRBJ1-1, with 8 positions matching TRBD1. The TCR originated in an adult man with Graves' hyperthyroidism. For the CDR3, the DNA is TGTGCCAGCAGTTTTTTTACAGGGGGAACATCTGAAGCTTTCTTT. It yields the protein CASSFFTGGTSEAFF.